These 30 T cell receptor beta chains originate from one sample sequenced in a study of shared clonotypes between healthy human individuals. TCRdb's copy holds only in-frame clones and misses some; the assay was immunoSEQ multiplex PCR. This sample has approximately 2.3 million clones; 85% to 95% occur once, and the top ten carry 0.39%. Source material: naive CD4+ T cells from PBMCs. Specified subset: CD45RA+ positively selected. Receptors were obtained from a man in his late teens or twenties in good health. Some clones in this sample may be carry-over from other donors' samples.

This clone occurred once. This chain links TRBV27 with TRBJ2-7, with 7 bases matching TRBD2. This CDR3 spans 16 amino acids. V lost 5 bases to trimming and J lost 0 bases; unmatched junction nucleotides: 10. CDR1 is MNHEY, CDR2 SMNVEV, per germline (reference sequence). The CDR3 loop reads CASSPIRDYSSYEQYF. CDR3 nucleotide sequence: TGTGCCAGCAGTCCAATCCGGGACTACTCCTCCTACGAGCAGTACTTC.

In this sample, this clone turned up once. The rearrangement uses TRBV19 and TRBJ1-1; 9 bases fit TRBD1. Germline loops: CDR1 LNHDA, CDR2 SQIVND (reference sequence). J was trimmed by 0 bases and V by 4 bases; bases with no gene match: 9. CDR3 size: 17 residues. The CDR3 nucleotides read TGTGCCAGTAGTAGGGGACAGGGAAACTTAATGAACACTGAAGCTTTCTTT. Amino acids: CASSRGQGNLMNTEAFF.

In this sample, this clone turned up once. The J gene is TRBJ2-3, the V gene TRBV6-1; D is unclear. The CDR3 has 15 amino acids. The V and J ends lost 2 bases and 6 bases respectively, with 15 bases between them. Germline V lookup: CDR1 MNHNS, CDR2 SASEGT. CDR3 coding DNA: TGTGCCAGCAGTGAAAGGTTCTGGGTTACGGATACGCAGTATTTT. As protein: CASSERFWVTDTQYF.

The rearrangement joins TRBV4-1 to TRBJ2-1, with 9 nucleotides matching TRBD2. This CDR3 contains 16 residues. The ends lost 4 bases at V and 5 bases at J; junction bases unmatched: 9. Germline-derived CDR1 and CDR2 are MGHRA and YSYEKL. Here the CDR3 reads CASSPLVASGDNEQFF. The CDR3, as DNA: TGCGCCAGCAGCCCTCTAGTCGCTAGCGGGGACAATGAGCAGTTCTTC.

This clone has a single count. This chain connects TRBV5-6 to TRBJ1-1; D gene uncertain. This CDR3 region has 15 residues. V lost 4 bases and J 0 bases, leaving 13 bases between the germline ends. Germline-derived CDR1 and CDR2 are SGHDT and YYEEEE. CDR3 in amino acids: CASSRDVGVNTEAFF. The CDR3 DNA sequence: TGTGCCAGCAGCCGGGATGTTGGGGTGAACACTGAAGCTTTCTTT. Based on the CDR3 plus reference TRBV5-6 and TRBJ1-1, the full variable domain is DAGVTQSPTHLIKTRGQQVTLRCSPKSGHDTVSWYQQALGQGPQFIFQYYEEEERQRGNFPDRFSGHQFPNYSSELNVNALLLGDSALYLCASSRDVGVNTEAFFGQGTRLTVV.

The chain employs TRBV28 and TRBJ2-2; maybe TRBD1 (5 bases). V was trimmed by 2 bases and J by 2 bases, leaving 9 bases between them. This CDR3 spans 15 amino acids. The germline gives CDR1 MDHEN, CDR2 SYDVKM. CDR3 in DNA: TGTGCCAGCAGTTTAGCAAGGGGAAACACCGGGGAGCTGTTTTTT. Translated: CASSLARGNTGELFF.

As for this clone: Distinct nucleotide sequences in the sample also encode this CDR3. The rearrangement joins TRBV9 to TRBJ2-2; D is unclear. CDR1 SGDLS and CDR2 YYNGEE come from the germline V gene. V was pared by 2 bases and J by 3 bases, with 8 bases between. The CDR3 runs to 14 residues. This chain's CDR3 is CASSVAEYTGELFF. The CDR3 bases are TGTGCCAGCAGCGTGGCAGAGTACACCGGGGAGCTGTTTTTT.

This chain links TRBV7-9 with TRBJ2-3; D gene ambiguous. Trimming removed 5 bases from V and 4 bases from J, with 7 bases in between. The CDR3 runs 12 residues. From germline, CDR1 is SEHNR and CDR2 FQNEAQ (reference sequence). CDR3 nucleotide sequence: TGTGCCAGCAGCCGAGTGCCAGATACGCAGTATTTT. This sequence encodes CASSRVPDTQYF.

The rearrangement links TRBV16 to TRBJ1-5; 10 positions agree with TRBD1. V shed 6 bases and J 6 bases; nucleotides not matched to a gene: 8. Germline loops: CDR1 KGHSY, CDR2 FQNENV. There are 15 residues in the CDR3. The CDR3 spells CASRRGTGAVQPQHF. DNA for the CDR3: TGTGCCAGCAGACGAGGGACAGGGGCTGTTCAGCCCCAGCATTTT.

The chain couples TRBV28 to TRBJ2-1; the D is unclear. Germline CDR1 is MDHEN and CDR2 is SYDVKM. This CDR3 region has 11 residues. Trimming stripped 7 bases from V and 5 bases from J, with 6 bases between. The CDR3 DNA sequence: TGTGCCAGCATCAACAACAATGAGCAGTTCTTC. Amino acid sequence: CASINNNEQFF.

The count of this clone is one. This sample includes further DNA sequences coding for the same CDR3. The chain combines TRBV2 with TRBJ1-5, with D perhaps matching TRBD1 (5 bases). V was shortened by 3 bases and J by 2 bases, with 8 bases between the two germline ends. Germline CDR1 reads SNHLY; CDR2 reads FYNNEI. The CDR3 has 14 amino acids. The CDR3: CASSDREGNQPQHF. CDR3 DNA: TGTGCCAGCAGTGACAGGGAGGGCAATCAGCCCCAGCATTTT. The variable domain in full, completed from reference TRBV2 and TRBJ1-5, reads EPEVTQTPSHQVTQMGQEVILRCVPISNHLYFYWYRQILGQKVEFLVSFYNNEISEKSEIFDDQFSVERPDGSNFTLKIRSTKLEDSAMYFCASSDREGNQPQHFGDGTRLSIL.

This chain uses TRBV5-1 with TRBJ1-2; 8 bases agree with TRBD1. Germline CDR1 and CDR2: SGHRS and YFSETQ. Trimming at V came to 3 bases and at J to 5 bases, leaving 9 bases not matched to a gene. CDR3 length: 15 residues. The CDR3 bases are TGCGCCAGCAGCTACCGGACAGGGCTAGGGTATGGCTACACCTTC. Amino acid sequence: CASSYRTGLGYGYTF.

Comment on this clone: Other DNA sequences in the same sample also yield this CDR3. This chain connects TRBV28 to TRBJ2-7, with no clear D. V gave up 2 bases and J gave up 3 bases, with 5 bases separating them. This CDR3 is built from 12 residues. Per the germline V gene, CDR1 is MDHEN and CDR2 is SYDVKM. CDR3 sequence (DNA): TGTGCCAGCAGTTTAAGGGACTACGAGCAGTACTTC. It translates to CASSLRDYEQYF.

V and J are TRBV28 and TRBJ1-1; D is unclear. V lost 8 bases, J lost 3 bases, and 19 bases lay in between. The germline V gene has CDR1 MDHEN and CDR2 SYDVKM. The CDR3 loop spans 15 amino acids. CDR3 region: CASFTFKRGDTEAFF. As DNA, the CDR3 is TGTGCCAGCTTTACCTTTAAACGGGGAGACACTGAAGCTTTCTTT.

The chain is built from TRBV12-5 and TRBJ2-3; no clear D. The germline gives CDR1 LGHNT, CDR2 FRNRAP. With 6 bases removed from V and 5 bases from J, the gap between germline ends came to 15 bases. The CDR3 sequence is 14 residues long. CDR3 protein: CASGGQATVDTQYF. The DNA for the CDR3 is TGTGCTAGTGGAGGCCAAGCTACGGTAGATACGCAGTATTTT.

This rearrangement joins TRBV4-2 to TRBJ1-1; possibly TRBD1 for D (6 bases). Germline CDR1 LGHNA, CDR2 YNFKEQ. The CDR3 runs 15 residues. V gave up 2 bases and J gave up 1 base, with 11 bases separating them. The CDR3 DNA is TGTGCCAGCAGCCAACTTACAGGGCGGAACACTGAAGCTTTCTTT. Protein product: CASSQLTGRNTEAFF.

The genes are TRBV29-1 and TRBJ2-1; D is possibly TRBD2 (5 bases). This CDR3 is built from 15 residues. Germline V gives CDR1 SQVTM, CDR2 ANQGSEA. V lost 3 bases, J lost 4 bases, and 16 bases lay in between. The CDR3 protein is CSVDGAWRTYNEQFF. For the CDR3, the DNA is TGCAGCGTTGATGGCGCCTGGAGGACTTACAATGAGCAGTTCTTC.

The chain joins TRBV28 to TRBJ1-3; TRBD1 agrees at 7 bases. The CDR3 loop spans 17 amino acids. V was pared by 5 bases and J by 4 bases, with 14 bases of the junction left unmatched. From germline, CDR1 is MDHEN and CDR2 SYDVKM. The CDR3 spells CASSAQTGTVGGNTIYF. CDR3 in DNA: TGTGCCAGCAGTGCGCAGACAGGGACTGTCGGCGGAAACACCATATATTTT.

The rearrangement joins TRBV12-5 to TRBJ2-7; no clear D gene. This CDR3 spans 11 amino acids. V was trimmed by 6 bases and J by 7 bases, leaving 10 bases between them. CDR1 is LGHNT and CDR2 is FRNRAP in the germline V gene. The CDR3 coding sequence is TGTGCTAGTGGGTTTTATTCGGAGCAGTACTTC. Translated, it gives CASGFYSEQYF.

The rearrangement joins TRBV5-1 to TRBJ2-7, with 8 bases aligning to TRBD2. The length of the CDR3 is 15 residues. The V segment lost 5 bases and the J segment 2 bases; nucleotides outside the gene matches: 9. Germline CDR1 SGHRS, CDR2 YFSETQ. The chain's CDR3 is CASSYRLAQTYEQYF. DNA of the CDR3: TGCGCCAGCAGTTATCGACTAGCGCAAACCTACGAGCAGTACTTC. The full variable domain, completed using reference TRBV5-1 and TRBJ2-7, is KAGVTQTPRYLIKTRGQQVTLSCSPISGHRSVSWYQQTPGQGLQFLFEYFSETQRNKGNFPGRFSGRQFSNSRSEMNVSTLELGDSALYLCASSYRLAQTYEQYFGPGTRLTVT.

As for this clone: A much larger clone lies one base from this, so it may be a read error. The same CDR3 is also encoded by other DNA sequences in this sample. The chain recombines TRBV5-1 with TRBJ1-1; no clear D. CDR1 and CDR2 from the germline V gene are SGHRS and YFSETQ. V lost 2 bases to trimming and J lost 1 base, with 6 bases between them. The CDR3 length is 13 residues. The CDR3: CASSFAGNTEAFF. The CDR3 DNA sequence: TGCGCCAGCAGCTTTGCAGGGAACACTGAAGCTTTCTTT.

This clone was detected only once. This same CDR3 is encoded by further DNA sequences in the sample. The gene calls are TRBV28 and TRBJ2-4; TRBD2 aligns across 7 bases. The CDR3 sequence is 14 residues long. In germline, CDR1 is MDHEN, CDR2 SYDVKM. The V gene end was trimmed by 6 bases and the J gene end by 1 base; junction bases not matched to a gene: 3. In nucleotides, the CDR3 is TGTGCCAGCAGCCTGGGGGGGGCCAAAAACATTCAGTACTTC. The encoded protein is CASSLGGAKNIQYF.

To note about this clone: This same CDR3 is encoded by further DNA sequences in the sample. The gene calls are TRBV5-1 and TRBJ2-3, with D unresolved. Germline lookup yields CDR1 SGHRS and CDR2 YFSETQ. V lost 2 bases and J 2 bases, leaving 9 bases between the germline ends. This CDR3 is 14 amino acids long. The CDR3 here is CASSLLSVTDTQYF. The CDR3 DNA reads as TGCGCCAGCAGCTTATTGTCTGTCACAGATACGCAGTATTTT.

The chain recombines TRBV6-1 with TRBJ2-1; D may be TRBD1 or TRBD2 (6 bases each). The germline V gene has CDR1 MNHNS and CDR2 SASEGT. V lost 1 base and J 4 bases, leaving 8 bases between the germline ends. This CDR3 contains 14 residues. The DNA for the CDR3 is TGTGCCAGCAGTGAAGGCGGGACATACAATGAGCAGTTCTTC. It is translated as CASSEGGTYNEQFF.

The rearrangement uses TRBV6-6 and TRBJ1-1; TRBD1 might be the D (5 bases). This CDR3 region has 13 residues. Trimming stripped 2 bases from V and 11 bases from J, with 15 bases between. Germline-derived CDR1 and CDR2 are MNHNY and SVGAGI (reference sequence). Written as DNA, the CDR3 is TGTGCCAGCAGTTACGATTACCCCGGGGGGGCTTTCTTT. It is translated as CASSYDYPGGAFF.

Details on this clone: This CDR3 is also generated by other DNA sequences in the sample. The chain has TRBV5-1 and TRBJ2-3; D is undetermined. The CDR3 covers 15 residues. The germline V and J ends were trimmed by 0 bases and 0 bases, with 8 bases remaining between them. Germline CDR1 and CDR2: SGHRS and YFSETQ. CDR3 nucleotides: TGCGCCAGCAGCTTGGCCCCCGGAAGCACAGATACGCAGTATTTT. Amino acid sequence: CASSLAPGSTDTQYF.

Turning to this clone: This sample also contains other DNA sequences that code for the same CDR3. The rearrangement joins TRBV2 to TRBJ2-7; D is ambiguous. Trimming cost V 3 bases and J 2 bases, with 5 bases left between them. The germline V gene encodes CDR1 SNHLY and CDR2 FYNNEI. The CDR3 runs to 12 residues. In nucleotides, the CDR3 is TGTGCCAGCAGTGAGATCGCCTACGAGCAGTACTTC. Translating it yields CASSEIAYEQYF.

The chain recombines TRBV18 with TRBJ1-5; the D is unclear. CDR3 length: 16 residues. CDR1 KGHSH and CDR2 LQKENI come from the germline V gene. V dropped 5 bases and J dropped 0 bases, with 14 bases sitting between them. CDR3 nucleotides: TGTGCCAGCTCAAATCTGGGCAGGCATAGCAATCAGCCCCAGCATTTT. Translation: CASSNLGRHSNQPQHF.

CDR3 loop: CASSLALGEPGSYNEQFF. The DNA for the CDR3 is TGCGCCAGCAGCTTGGCTTTAGGGGAGCCAGGTTCCTACAATGAGCAGTTCTTC. The chain has TRBV5-1 and TRBJ2-1, with D possibly called TRBD1 or TRBD2 (5 bases each). The CDR3 consists of 18 residues. CDR1 SGHRS and CDR2 YFSETQ come from the germline V gene. V gave up 0 bases and J gave up 1 base, with 17 bases separating them. The whole variable domain, filled in from reference TRBV5-1 and TRBJ2-1, reads KAGVTQTPRYLIKTRGQQVTLSCSPISGHRSVSWYQQTPGQGLQFLFEYFSETQRNKGNFPGRFSGRQFSNSRSEMNVSTLELGDSALYLCASSLALGEPGSYNEQFFGPGTRLTVL.

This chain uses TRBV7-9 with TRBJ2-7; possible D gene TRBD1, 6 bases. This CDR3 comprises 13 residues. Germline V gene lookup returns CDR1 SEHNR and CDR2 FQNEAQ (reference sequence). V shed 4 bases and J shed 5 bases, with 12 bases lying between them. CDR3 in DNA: TGTGCCAGCAGCTACGAGACAGGTCACGAGCAGTACTTC. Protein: CASSYETGHEQYF.